Detailed here is one T cell receptor beta chain. The antigen remains undetermined. CDR3 length: 15 residues. V lost 0 bases and J lost 5, with 13 bases in between. Germline CDR1 reads LGHDT; CDR2 reads YNNKEL (reference sequence). Profiled with immunoSEQ multiplex PCR; TCRdb holds only in-frame clones, not every one. The table records about 140,000 clones, 88% of them present only once. These data come from a study of T cell responses to AZD1222 COVID-19 vaccine. Broader study findings: Clonal diversity was possibly underestimated; the donors were predominantly white British and more often female. Only a handful of AZD1222 recipients tested seropositive at baseline.

The source material was peripheral blood, sampled 28 days after the second AZD1222 dose. The chain uses TRBV3-1 (or the pseudogene TRBV3-2) and TRBJ2-5; D is undetermined. This sequence originates from an adult who received the AZD1222 COVID-19 vaccine. CDR3 bases: TGTGCCAGCAGCCAAGATGTGACTCCCGGGGAGACCCAGTACTTC. This gives the protein CASSQDVTPGETQYF.